Given below is one TCR beta chain in context. The CDR3 runs to 14 residues. V was trimmed by 10 bases and J by 1 base, leaving 16 bases between them. Germline-derived CDR1 and CDR2 are MDHEN and SYDVKM. TCRdb's copy holds only in-frame clones and misses some; the assay was immunoSEQ multiplex PCR. The table records tens of thousands of clones, 80% to 85% of them present only once. The time point denotes: pretreatment peripheral blood. The source of the sample is a study of PD-L1 blockade in urothelial cancer. Sequencing was performed on PBMCs, taken around atezolizumab (anti-PD-L1) treatment. The TCR comes from a man aged 60 to 69 with urothelial cancer. V gene TRBV28 combines with J gene TRBJ1-2, with D uncertain. The CDR3 reads CATRIGGGNYGYTF. DNA for the CDR3: TGTGCCACCCGAATTGGAGGAGGTAACTATGGCTACACCTTC.